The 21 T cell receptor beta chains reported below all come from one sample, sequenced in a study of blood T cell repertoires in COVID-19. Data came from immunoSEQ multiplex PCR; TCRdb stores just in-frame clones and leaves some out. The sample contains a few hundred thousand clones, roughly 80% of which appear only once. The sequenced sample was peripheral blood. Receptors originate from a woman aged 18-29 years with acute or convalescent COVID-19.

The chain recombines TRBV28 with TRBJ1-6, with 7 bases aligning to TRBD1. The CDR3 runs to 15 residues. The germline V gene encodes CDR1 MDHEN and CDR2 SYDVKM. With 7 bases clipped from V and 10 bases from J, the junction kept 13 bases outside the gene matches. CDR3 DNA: TGTGCCAGCACCCTCGTTGACAGGGAGGTCTCACCCCTCCACTTT. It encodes CASTLVDREVSPLHF.

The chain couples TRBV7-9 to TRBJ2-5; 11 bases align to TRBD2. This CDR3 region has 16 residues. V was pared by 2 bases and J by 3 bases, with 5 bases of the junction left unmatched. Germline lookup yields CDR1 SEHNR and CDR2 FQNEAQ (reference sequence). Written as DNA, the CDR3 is TGTGCCAGCAGCTTACGGGATAGCGGGAGGGAAGAGACCCAGTACTTC. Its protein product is CASSLRDSGREETQYF.

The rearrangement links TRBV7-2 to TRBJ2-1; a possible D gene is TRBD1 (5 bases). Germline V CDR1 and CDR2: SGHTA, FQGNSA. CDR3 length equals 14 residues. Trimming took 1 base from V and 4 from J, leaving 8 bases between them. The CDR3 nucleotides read TGTGCCAGCAGCTTAGTCAGACAGTACAATGAGCAGTTCTTC. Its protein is CASSLVRQYNEQFF.

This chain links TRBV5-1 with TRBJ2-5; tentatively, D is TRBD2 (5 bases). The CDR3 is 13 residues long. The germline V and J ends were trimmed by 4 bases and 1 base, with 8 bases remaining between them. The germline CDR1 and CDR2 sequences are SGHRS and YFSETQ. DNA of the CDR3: TGCGCCAGCAGCGTCGGGGTCCAAGAGACCCAGTACTTC. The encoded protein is CASSVGVQETQYF.

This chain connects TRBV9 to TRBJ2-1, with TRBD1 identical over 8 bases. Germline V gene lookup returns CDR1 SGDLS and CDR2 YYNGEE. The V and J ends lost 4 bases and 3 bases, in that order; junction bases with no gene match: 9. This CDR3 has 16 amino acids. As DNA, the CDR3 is TGTGCCAGCAGCCTTCTTCAGGGGGCAGGCTACAATGAGCAGTTCTTC. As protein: CASSLLQGAGYNEQFF.

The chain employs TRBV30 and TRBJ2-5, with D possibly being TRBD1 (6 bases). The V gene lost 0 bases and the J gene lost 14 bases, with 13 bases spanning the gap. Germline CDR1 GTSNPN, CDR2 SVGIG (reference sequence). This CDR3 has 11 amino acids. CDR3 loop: CAWSVRGTKYF. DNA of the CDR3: TGTGCCTGGAGTGTACGTGGGACAAAATACTTC.

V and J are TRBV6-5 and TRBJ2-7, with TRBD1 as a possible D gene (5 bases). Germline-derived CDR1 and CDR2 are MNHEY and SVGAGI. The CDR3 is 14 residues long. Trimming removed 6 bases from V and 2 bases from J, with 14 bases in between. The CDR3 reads CASSQLTGAYEQYF. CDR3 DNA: TGTGCCAGCAGCCAACTTACAGGAGCCTACGAGCAGTACTTC.

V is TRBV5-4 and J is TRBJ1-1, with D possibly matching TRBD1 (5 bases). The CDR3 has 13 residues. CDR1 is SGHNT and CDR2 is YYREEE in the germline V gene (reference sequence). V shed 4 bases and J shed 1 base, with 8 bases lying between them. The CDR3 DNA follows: TGTGCCAGCAGCCGGGGGGAGAACACTGAAGCTTTCTTT. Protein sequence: CASSRGENTEAFF.

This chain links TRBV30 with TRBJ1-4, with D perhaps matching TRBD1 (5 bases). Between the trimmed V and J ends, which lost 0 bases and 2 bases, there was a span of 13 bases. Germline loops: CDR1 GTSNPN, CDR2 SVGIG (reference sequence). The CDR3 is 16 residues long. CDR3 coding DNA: TGTGCCTGGAGTGTACCGAACGGACATACTAATGAAAAACTGTTTTTT. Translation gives CAWSVPNGHTNEKLFF.

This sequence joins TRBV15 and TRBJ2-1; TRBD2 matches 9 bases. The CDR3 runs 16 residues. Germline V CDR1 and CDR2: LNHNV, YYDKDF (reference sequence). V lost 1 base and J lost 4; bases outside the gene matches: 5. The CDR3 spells CATSRAASGMYNEQFF. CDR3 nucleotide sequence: TGTGCCACCAGCAGAGCGGCTAGCGGGATGTACAATGAGCAGTTCTTC. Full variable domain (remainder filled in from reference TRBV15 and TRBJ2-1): DAMVIQNPRYQVTQFGKPVTLSCSQTLNHNVMYWYQQKSSQAPKLLFHYYDKDFNNEADTPDNFQSRRPNTSFCFLDIRSPGLGDTAMYLCATSRAASGMYNEQFFGPGTRLTVL.

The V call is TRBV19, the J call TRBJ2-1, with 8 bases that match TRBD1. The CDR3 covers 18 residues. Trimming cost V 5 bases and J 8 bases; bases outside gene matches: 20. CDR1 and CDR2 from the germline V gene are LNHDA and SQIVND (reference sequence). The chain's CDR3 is CASSVPPTLRGRKDEQFF. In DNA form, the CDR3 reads TGTGCCAGTAGTGTTCCGCCCACCCTCAGGGGGCGTAAGGATGAGCAGTTCTTC. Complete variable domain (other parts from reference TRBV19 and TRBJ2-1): DGGITQSPKYLFRKEGQNVTLSCEQNLNHDAMYWYRQDPGQGLRLIYYSQIVNDFQKGDIAEGYSVSREKKESFPLTVTSAQKNPTAFYLCASSVPPTLRGRKDEQFFGPGTRLTVL.

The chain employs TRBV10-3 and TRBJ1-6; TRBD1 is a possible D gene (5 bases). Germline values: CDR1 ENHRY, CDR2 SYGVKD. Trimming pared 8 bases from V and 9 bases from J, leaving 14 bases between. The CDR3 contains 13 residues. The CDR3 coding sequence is TGTGCCATCGGGAGGGGCTCGGCTTCACCCCTCCACTTT. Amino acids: CAIGRGSASPLHF.

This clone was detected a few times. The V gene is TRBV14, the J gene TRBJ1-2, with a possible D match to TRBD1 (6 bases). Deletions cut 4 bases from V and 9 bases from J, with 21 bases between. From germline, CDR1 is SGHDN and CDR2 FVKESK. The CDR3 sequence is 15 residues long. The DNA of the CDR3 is TGTGCCAGCAGCCCGAAGACAGGTAGGAGCTGGAGCTACACCTTC. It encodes CASSPKTGRSWSYTF.

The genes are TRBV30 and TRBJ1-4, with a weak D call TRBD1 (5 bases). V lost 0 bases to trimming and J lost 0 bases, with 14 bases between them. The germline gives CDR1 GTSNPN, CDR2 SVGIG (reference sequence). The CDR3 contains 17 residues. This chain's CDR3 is CAWSVLGGEATNEKLFF. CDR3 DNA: TGTGCCTGGAGTGTACTCGGGGGGGAGGCAACTAATGAAAAACTGTTTTTT.

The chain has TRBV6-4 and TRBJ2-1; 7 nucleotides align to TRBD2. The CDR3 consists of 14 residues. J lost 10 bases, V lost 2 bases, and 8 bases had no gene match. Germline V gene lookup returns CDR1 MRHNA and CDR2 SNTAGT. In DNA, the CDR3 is TGTGCCAGCAGTGACGGTAGCGGGTCTAGGGAGCAGTTCTTC. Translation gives CASSDGSGSREQFF.

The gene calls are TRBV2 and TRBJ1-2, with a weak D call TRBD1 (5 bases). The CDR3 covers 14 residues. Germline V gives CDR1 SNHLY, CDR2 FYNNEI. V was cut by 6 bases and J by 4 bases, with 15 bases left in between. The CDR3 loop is CASRVTGGSYGYTF. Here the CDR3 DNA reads TGTGCCAGCAGAGTGACGGGGGGAAGCTATGGCTACACCTTC.

CDR3 residues: CASSLSSGGKSDTQYF. The CDR3 nucleotides read TGTGCCAGCAGTTTAAGTAGCGGGGGGAAATCAGATACGCAGTATTTT. The chain employs TRBV28 and TRBJ2-3; 10 bases are a match to TRBD2. The length of the CDR3 is 16 residues. Losses at the gene ends were 2 bases for V and 4 bases for J; bases not matched to a gene: 6. In germline, CDR1 is MDHEN, CDR2 SYDVKM.

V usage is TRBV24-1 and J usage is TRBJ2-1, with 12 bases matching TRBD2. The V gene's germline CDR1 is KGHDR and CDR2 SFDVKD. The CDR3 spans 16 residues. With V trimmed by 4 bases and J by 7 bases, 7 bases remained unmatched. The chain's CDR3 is CATSEGLAGGRNEQFF. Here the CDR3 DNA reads TGTGCCACCAGTGAAGGCCTAGCGGGAGGGCGGAATGAGCAGTTCTTC.

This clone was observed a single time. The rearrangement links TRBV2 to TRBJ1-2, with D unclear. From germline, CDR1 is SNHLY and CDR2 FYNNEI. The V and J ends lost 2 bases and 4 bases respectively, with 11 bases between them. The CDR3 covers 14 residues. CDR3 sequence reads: CASSERGRAYGYTF. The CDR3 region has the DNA TGTGCCAGCAGTGAACGGGGAAGGGCCTATGGCTACACCTTC.

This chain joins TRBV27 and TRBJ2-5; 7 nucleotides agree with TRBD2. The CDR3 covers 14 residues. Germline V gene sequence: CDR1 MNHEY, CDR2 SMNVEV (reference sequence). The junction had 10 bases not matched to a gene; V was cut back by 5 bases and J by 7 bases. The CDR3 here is CASSLSAGPRTQYF. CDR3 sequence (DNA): TGTGCCAGCAGTCTTTCAGCGGGGCCCCGGACCCAGTACTTC.

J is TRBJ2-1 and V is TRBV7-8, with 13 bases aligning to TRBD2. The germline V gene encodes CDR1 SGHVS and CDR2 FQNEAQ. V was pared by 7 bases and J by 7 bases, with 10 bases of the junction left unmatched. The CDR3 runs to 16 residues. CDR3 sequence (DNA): TGTGCCAGCACCTCAGGGACTAGCGGGACGGGTAATGAGCAGTTCTTC. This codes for CASTSGTSGTGNEQFF.